This T cell receptor (beta chain) was identified during a study of blood T cell repertoires in COVID-19. As for the study in general: Both acute and convalescent COVID-19 samples were obtained from the United States, Italy and Spain. From T cells, B-cell-depleted T cells, or PBMCs came the material, which was cDNA or gDNA.

In the authors' methods: Nucleated cell counts were estimated from reference gene primer amplification. TCRdb keeps only in-frame clones here, not all; method: immunoSEQ multiplex PCR. Clonal size and the V and J genes are those of that table, whereas D and trimming came from the DNA. The sample has 100,000 or so clones, about 80% seen once. V lost 3 bases and J lost 1, with 7 bases in between. The CDR3 contains 13 residues. This clone was detected once. This chain links TRBV12-3 or TRBV12-4 with TRBJ2-7; D ambiguous. This clonotype originated in a man in his 70s with active or convalescent COVID-19. Sequenced material: peripheral blood. The CDR3 nucleotides are TGTGCCAGCAGTTTTACAATTTCCTACGAGCAGTACTTC. This translates into CASSFTISYEQYF.